These 8 T cell receptor beta chains share one sample of origin, sequenced in a study of early T cells in non-severe SARS-CoV-2 infection. One entry per CDR3 protein, called by TCRdb with MiXCR from the 5' RACE reads. The sample holds tens of thousands of distinct CDR3 sequences, more than 13% seen once. Input material: whole blood. These receptors were obtained from an adult who was a healthcare worker with PCR-confirmed SARS-CoV-2 infection or an uninfected control (not recorded which).

This clonotype was counted ten times or more. The chain carries TRBV21-1 and TRBJ2-5; TRBD1, the D gene given by the table, was not confirmed from the DNA. TRBV21-1 has pseudogene status. This CDR3 region has 16 residues. In DNA form, the CDR3 reads TGTGCCAGCAGCAAAGGGCCGACCCGATCCGGGGAGACCCAGTACTTC. This translates into CASSKGPTRSGETQYF.

This clonotype was seen a handful of times. The V call is TRBV12-3 or TRBV12-4, the J call TRBJ2-7; tentative D call: TRBD1 (6 bases). The CDR3 runs 14 residues. V lost 2 bases, J lost 6 bases, and 14 bases lay in between. The CDR3 DNA follows: TGTGCCAGCAGTTTAAAAATTGCAGGGGCCGAGCAGTACTTC. Translating it yields CASSLKIAGAEQYF.

V and J are TRBV2 and TRBJ2-3; no firm D call. Germline lookup yields CDR1 SNHLY and CDR2 FYNNEI. V was shortened by 3 bases and J by 5 bases, with 15 bases between the two germline ends. The CDR3 is made up of 15 amino acids. The CDR3 bases are TGTGCCAGCAGTGATTTGTTCCCGGGCCTAGATACGCAGTATTTT. Protein: CASSDLFPGLDTQYF.

The V call is TRBV5-1, the J call TRBJ2-2, with 9 bases fitting TRBD1. This CDR3 is 15 amino acids long. Losses at the gene ends were 2 bases for V and 7 bases for J; bases not matched to a gene: 6. Germline assignment: CDR1 SGHRS and CDR2 YFSETQ. CDR3 nucleotides: TGCGCCAGCAGCTTCACGGGACAGGGTTACGGGGAGCTGTTTTTT. The encoded protein is CASSFTGQGYGELFF.

This clonotype was detected a few times. J is TRBJ1-5 and V is TRBV19; tentatively, D is TRBD1 (5 bases). The CDR3 spans 15 residues. The V end lost 5 bases, the J end lost 1 base, and 12 bases lay between the germline ends. Germline V gives CDR1 LNHDA, CDR2 SQIVND (reference sequence). In nucleotides, the CDR3 is TGTGCCAGTAGTCGACAGATATCGAGCAATCAGCCCCAGCATTTT. This codes for CASSRQISSNQPQHF.

This clonotype has more than one count but fewer than ten. This rearrangement joins TRBV12-5 to TRBJ2-7; 10 bases match TRBD2. J gave up 2 bases and V 0 bases, and 10 bases lay outside the gene matches. CDR1 and CDR2 from the germline V gene are LGHNT and FRNRAP. There are 18 residues in the CDR3. The CDR3 here is CASGLVRSSGGVPYEQYF. CDR3 DNA sequence: TGTGCTAGTGGTTTGGTACGGTCTAGCGGGGGTGTTCCCTACGAGCAGTACTTC.

This clonotype was picked up many times. The chain employs TRBV11-2 and TRBJ2-5; 10 bases are a match to TRBD1. Losses at the gene ends were 7 bases for V and 5 bases for J; bases not matched to a gene: 7. This CDR3 region has 14 residues. Germline V gene data show CDR1 as SGHAT and CDR2 as FQNNGV. This CDR3 is CASIKTGGDETQYF. CDR3 DNA sequence: TGTGCCAGCATCAAGACAGGGGGCGACGAGACCCAGTACTTC.

CDR3 region: CASSRGGSLYNEQFF. The CDR3 DNA is TGTGCCAGCAGCCGGGGGGGGAGCTTATACAATGAGCAGTTCTTC. The V and J genes are TRBV3-1 and TRBJ2-1; 7 nucleotides line up with TRBD2. The V and J ends lost 4 bases and 4 bases, in that order; junction bases with no gene match: 7. Germline V lookup: CDR1 LGHDT, CDR2 YNNKEL (reference sequence). This CDR3 is built from 15 residues.